This T cell receptor beta chain derives from a study of identical twins. Findings and caveats of the study: Where out-of-frame alpha sequences were twin-shared, they showed excess low generation probability. Models, which agreed with sharing between unrelated individuals, nonetheless underestimated the out-of-frame TCR alpha sharing seen in monozygotic twins. Insertions were fewer in abundant cord blood beta clonotypes, whereas memory repertoires showed none of this pattern.

This clonotype was counted only a few times. What it recognizes is unknown. TCRdb itself ran the 5' RACE reads through MiXCR, one entry per CDR3 protein. This repertoire shows hundreds of thousands of distinct CDR3 sequences, about 20% found once; its top ten account for 4% to 5.5%. The length of the CDR3 is 14 residues. In germline, CDR1 is SQVTM, CDR2 ANQGSEA. The sample also formed part of further work on T cells expressing NK-cell markers. That source adds: Among the eight sequenced donors, seven tested HCMV-seropositive and one tested seronegative.

This chain uses TRBV29-1 with TRBJ2-3, with TRBD2 identical over 8 bases. The sample was PBMCs. The clonotype was recovered from a woman aged 18-35 years in good health. This CDR3 is CSSSGTRVTDTQYF. The CDR3 nucleotides read TGCAGTTCTTCCGGGACTAGGGTCACAGATACGCAGTATTTT.